This T cell receptor (beta chain) was sequenced for a study of T cells in localized non-small cell lung cancer (dated by TCRdb to 2020 to 2022). Background for the entire study: The study analyzed T cell repertoires of roughly 220 early-stage NSCLC patients, comparing tumors and uninvolved tumor-adjacent lungs. The cohort consisted of around 250 treatment-naive NSCLC patients whose localized lung tumors had been resected. The mean age of the NSCLC patients was 60 to 85 years, with 120 to 150 men and about a hundred women. Summary of the overall study and its limitations: The highest T cell clonality was observed in uninvolved tumor-adjacent lung, where clonality exceeded that of tumor, suggesting that antigenic responses were more focused in uninvolved tumor-adjacent lung. Because the study design was exploratory, TCR variables were selected using unadjusted p-values without false-discovery rate correction. Higher blood T cell density associated with longer overall survival, while higher adjacent-lung clonality associated with shorter survival. Because multi-region tumor sequencing was not performed, intratumor heterogeneity could not be ruled out. A median of approximately 62 of the top 100 tumor clones turned up in the paired uninvolved adjacent lung, and roughly 30 of those clones also ranked among the top 100 of that same adjacent lung.

V is pared back by 0 bases and J by 4 bases, with 13 bases lying between the germline termini. The CDR3 covers 15 residues, taking in both the cysteine and the phenylalanine. Only the CDR3 part of the read is kept: 45 bases, read in frame from the first base. As encoded in the germline V gene, CDR1 is SGHRS while CDR2 is YFSETQ. The immunoSEQ Assay was used to sequence TCR beta CDR3 regions from DNA. In the original analysis: T cell density was computed as TCR beta template counts normalized to usable DNA estimated by amplifying housekeeping genes. Richness was estimated with the preseqR package, extrapolating to 400,000 templates for PBMC samples and 120,000 templates for tissue samples. Clonality was defined by subtracting Pielou's evenness from one. Tissue-enriched TCRs were identified by differential abundance testing using productive amino-acid clonotypes, minimum total count 5 and alpha 0.1. The Jaccard Index and the Morisita Overlap Index were used to measure repertoire overlap between compartments. GLIPH clustered TCR beta CDR3s with public tetramer-defined viral CDR3s; viral motifs required at least three viral sequences plus V-gene enrichment. TCRdb stores this immuneACCESS table with in-frame sequences only. Part of the clones is absent; in the studies checked, under half of the shortfall reflects unresolved V genes, and no reason is known for the rest. That table gives V, J and clone size, and the DNA gave D and trimming. The sample includes tens of thousands of clones, with around nine tenths observed a single time. Together, the top ten hold about 20% of the sample.

At diagnosis, tumor, uninvolved tumor-adjacent lung and peripheral blood were collected and then preserved as a mix of FFPE and fresh-frozen material. Blood samples were analyzed as peripheral blood mononuclear cells for TCR repertoire profiling. Regarding this clone: It has no known antigen specificity. Base-call qualities are not available, and no considerably larger clone is one nucleotide away.

The rearranged segments are TRBV5-1 and TRBJ1-2, and the D gene may be TRBD1, 5 bases matching. This specimen consisted of peripheral blood, obtained before any cancer treatment. The source is a man aged 40 to 69 with stage I squamous cell lung carcinoma. The CDR3 here reads CASSLVDTQGYGYTF. The bases are TGCGCCAGCAGCTTGGTGGACACCCAGGGCTATGGCTACACCTTC. With the rest looked up from the reference TRBV5-1 and TRBJ1-2 genes rather than sequenced, the full variable domain is KAGVTQTPRYLIKTRGQQVTLSCSPISGHRSVSWYQQTPGQGLQFLFEYFSETQRNKGNFPGRFSGRQFSNSRSEMNVSTLELGDSALYLCASSLVDTQGYGYTFGSGTRLTVV.